Included here is one T cell receptor (beta chain) sequence, with context. What this receptor recognizes is not known. No clone much larger than this one lies a single base away; base qualities are absent. V is pruned by 6 bases and J by 7 bases, leaving 14 bases of the junction without a gene match. CDR1 and CDR2 are read off the germline V gene (reference sequence) as LNHNV and YYDKDF. There are 16 amino acids in the CDR3, from cysteine to phenylalanine inclusive. Kept here is only the CDR3 DNA, which spans 48 bases and is read in frame from base 1. Lesional scalp punch biopsies and peripheral blood were collected from alopecia areata patients. PBMCs were separated by density centrifugation and stained for CD3, CD4 and CD8, after which CD4+ and CD8+ T cells were sorted on a FACSAria. The sample is drawn from a study of CD8+ T cells in alopecia areata (dated by TCRdb to the late 2010s). As for the study more broadly: The treated patients, all with moderate-to-severe alopecia areata, were enrolled in an open-label pilot trial of oral tofacitinib given at 5 to 10 mg twice daily. Tofacitinib was administered for 6 to 18 months, and 6 months of follow-up off drug were then conducted to assess delayed response and recurrence. In both human patients and the C3H/HeJ mouse model, the study applied high-throughput TCRbeta sequencing to look at T cell clonal expansion in alopecia areata. On the human side, TCRbeta sequencing was run on scalp tissue and on sorted CD4+ and CD8+ peripheral blood T cells from healthy controls and from alopecia areata patients with either patchy or totalis/universalis disease. Patients on tofacitinib were biopsied at baseline and after 4 and 24 weeks of treatment, and several of the patients also had a later scalp biopsy. Scalp clonality was compared across normal scalp (n=4), patchy alopecia areata scalp (n=8), and alopecia totalis/universalis scalp (n=8). RNA was obtained with the PAXgene miRNA kit for fixed scalp, the miRNeasy kit for PBMCs, and the RNeasy kit for mouse skin. TCRbeta CDR3 regions were amplified by immunoSEQ multiplex PCR using 35 Vbeta forward and 13 Jbeta reverse primers. Findings and caveats that apply to the study as a whole: Higher clonality and more expanded CD8+ clones were observed in lesional scalp than in normal scalp, particularly in alopecia totalis/universalis, a finding suggestive of antigenic drive. Unlike mouse skin, where gammadelta T cells dominate, normal human skin contains resident alphabeta T cells that get sequenced too, which complicates analysis of the scalp TCR repertoire. Shared TCR sequences between patients were less evident than in mice, which may be partly attributable to HLA diversity in the patient population.

Library method: the immunoSEQ multiplex PCR assay. RNA was extracted from all samples and reverse transcribed into cDNA as template for TCR sequencing. SuperScript III was used to make first-strand cDNA, primed with a 2:1 mix of oligo-dT and random hexamers. A synthetic immune receptor repertoire was used to measure amplification bias, and any remaining bias was corrected computationally. In the source study's methods: After raw reads were preprocessed to remove errors, the CDR3 was defined following IMGT conventions as running from the conserved cysteine to phenylalanine. To get clonality, Shannon entropy was normalized by log2 of the number of productive unique TCRs and the result was subtracted from 1. CD4 or CD8 identity of scalp clones was inferred by cross-referencing scalp TCRbeta sequences with sorted blood CD4 and CD8 repertoires. TCRdb re-hosts the immuneACCESS table, in-frame sequences only. Its copies lack some clones; in the studies checked, an unresolved V gene accounts for under half of them, and the cause for the rest is not known. From that table come the V and J calls and clone size; the DNA was used to work out D and trimming. The sample includes around 160,000 clones, with around 50% observed a single time. The ten largest account for about 6.3% of the sample.

The sample comprised CD4+ T cells sorted from blood. This clonotype originated in a human donor with alopecia areata. The rearrangement combines TRBV15 with TRBJ2-1; 8 of the junction bases match TRBD2. At the DNA level, the sequence is TGTGCCACCAGTTTCCCAACGGGAGGGCGTCGGAATGAGCAGTTCTTC. Translated, this is CATSFPTGGRRNEQFF.